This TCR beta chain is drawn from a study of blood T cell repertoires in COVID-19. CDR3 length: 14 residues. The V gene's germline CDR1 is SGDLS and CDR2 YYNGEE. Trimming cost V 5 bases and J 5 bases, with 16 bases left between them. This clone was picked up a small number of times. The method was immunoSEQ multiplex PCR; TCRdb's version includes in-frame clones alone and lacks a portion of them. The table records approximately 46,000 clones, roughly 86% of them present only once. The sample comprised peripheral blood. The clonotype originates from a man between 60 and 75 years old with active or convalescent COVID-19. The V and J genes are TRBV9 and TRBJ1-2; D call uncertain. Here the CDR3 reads CASSDPTGLYGYTF. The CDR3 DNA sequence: TGTGCCAGCAGTGACCCGACGGGATTATATGGCTACACCTTC.